The 20 T cell receptor beta chains below come from one sample, sequenced in a study of PD-1 blockade in classical Hodgkin lymphoma. Indicated time point: newly diagnosed, previously untreated cHL patient sample. Sequenced by immunoSEQ multiplex PCR; TCRdb stores in-frame clones only, minus some. The sample comprises approximately 70,000 clones, 93% of which are singletons, and roughly 2.6% rests with the top ten. The sequenced material came from peripheral blood mononuclear cells (PBMCs). All receptors come from a human donor with classical Hodgkin lymphoma.

V is TRBV7-9 and J is TRBJ2-1; no definite D call. V was shortened by 5 bases and J by 9 bases, with 17 bases between the two germline ends. This CDR3 is built from 14 residues. CDR1 SEHNR and CDR2 FQNEAQ come from the germline V gene (reference sequence). This CDR3 reads CASSRVGPYSEQFF. Here the CDR3 DNA reads TGTGCCAGCAGCCGCGTGGGTCCCTATAGTGAGCAGTTCTTC.

V is TRBV4-3 and J is TRBJ1-5; D unclear. Trimming took 3 bases from V and 0 from J, leaving 6 bases between them. Germline CDR1 is LGHNA and CDR2 is YSLEER. CDR3 length: 14 amino acids. CDR3 sequence reads: CASSQVLSNQPQHF. Here the CDR3 DNA reads TGCGCCAGCAGCCAGGTCCTTAGCAATCAGCCCCAGCATTTT.

The CDR3 reads CASSLESYEQYF. The CDR3 coding sequence is TGTGCCAGCAGCTTAGAGTCCTACGAGCAGTACTTC. V and J are TRBV7-6 and TRBJ2-7; D is unclear. Trimming shortened V by 1 base and J by 1 base, and 2 bases separated the two germline ends. Germline V gene data show CDR1 as SGHVS and CDR2 as FNYEAQ. This CDR3 is built from 12 residues.

The CDR3 DNA sequence: TGTGCCAGCAGGCCTCCGGGCCGCGTTTACTACACCTTC. Its translation is CASRPPGRVYYTF. This sequence joins TRBV28 and TRBJ1-2; no clear D gene. Germline CDR1 and CDR2: MDHEN and SYDVKM. CDR3 size: 13 residues. Trimming stripped 6 bases from V and 10 bases from J, with 18 bases between.

This sequence joins TRBV9 and TRBJ1-3; possible D gene TRBD1, 6 bases. In germline, CDR1 is SGDLS, CDR2 YYNGEE. V was shortened by 4 bases and J by 0 bases, with 14 bases between the two germline ends. This CDR3 is 16 amino acids long. The CDR3 loop is CASSPEQGISGNTIYF. Here the CDR3 DNA reads TGTGCCAGCAGCCCTGAACAGGGAATCTCTGGAAACACCATATATTTT. The full variable domain, its missing parts supplied by reference TRBV9 and TRBJ1-3, is DSGVTQTPKHLITATGQRVTLRCSPRSGDLSVYWYQQSLDQGLQFLIQYYNGEERAKGNILERFSAQQFPDLHSELNLSSLELGDSALYFCASSPEQGISGNTIYFGEGSWLTVV.

The chain combines TRBV5-1 with TRBJ1-1, with D unclear. Trimming stripped 4 bases from V and 1 base from J, with 5 bases between. CDR1 SGHRS and CDR2 YFSETQ come from the germline V gene. This CDR3 spans 12 amino acids. The CDR3 sequence is CASSPQNTEAFF. The DNA of the CDR3 is TGCGCCAGCAGCCCTCAGAACACTGAAGCTTTCTTT.

The chain joins TRBV28 to TRBJ1-1; D is unresolved. The CDR3 is made up of 12 amino acids. V was cut by 5 bases and J by 3 bases, with 7 bases left in between. Per germline, CDR1 MDHEN and CDR2 SYDVKM. CDR3 sequence: CASSTQHTEAFF. Written as DNA, the CDR3 is TGTGCCAGCAGTACCCAACACACTGAAGCTTTCTTT.

There are a few counts of this clone. The V gene is TRBV29-1, the J gene TRBJ2-3, with 7 bases fitting TRBD1. Germline V lookup: CDR1 SQVTM, CDR2 ANQGSEA. CDR3 length: 13 amino acids. Trimming at V came to 7 bases and at J to 0 bases, leaving 4 bases not matched to a gene. CDR3 DNA sequence: TGCAGCGGCTTGGGACAGAGCACAGATACGCAGTATTTT. It yields the protein CSGLGQSTDTQYF.

This sequence joins TRBV4-1 and TRBJ2-7; either TRBD1 or TRBD2 may fit D (5 bases each). Per the germline V gene, CDR1 is MGHRA and CDR2 is YSYEKL. The CDR3 loop spans 15 amino acids. Trimming pared 4 bases from V and 4 bases from J, leaving 17 bases between. CDR3 DNA: TGCGCCAGCAGCCGAGAGCGGTCTGGGGCGTACGAGCAGTACTTC. As protein: CASSRERSGAYEQYF.

The chain employs TRBV10-3 and TRBJ1-2, with TRBD1 matching over 7 bases. This CDR3 comprises 15 residues. V lost 6 bases and J lost 0; bases outside the gene matches: 7. Germline CDR1 reads ENHRY; CDR2 reads SYGVKD. The chain's CDR3 is CAIRGATGSNYGYTF. The CDR3 nucleotides read TGTGCCATCAGGGGGGCGACAGGGTCTAACTATGGCTACACCTTC.

The chain carries TRBV9 and TRBJ2-1; 9 positions match TRBD1. J was trimmed by 7 bases and V by 6 bases; bases with no gene match: 14. The CDR3 has 16 amino acids. From germline, CDR1 is SGDLS and CDR2 YYNGEE. In DNA, the CDR3 is TGTGCCAGCACCCGGAGTCCCGGGACAGGGAGGAATGAGCAGTTCTTC. Translated, it gives CASTRSPGTGRNEQFF.

This clone was recorded once. The DNA for the CDR3 is TGTGCCAGCAGTGGAGCGGGAACTGCTGCCTACGAGCAGTACTTC. Translated: CASSGAGTAAYEQYF. The chain uses TRBV27 and TRBJ2-7; TRBD2 matches at 7 bases. Germline CDR1 is MNHEY and CDR2 is SMNVEV (reference sequence). The V and J ends lost 5 bases and 2 bases, in that order; junction bases with no gene match: 9. CDR3 length: 15 amino acids.

In this sample, this clone turned up once. The chain carries TRBV16 and TRBJ1-2; D is perhaps TRBD1 (6 bases). Germline assignment: CDR1 KGHSY and CDR2 FQNENV. CDR3 size: 12 residues. V was shortened by 4 bases and J by 9 bases, with 12 bases between the two germline ends. The CDR3 is CASSPGGASYTF. The CDR3 nucleotides read TGTGCCAGCAGCCCCGGGGGGGCGAGCTACACCTTC.

This clone appeared a single time. The chain couples TRBV5-1 to TRBJ2-5; 8 positions match TRBD2. The CDR3 consists of 15 residues. V lost 4 bases, J lost 5 bases, and 10 bases stayed unmatched. Germline V gene data show CDR1 as SGHRS and CDR2 as YFSETQ. Here the CDR3 reads CASSLPRGGAETQYF. CDR3 coding DNA: TGCGCCAGCAGCCTCCCTCGGGGGGGAGCGGAGACCCAGTACTTC.

The chain is built from TRBV5-5 and TRBJ2-7; tentative D call: TRBD1 (6 bases). Trimming stripped 1 base from V and 3 bases from J, with 14 bases between. CDR1 is SGHKS and CDR2 is YYEKEE in the germline V gene (reference sequence). The CDR3 is 15 residues long. CDR3 sequence reads: CASSLSFGTIYEQYF. CDR3 DNA sequence: TGTGCCAGCAGCTTGAGTTTCGGGACAATCTACGAGCAGTACTTC.

The chain joins TRBV6-4 to TRBJ1-1; D is unresolved. This CDR3 is 13 amino acids long. V lost 4 bases and J lost 5, with 11 bases in between. Germline V CDR1 and CDR2: MRHNA, SNTAGT. The CDR3 sequence is CASSVQAGTEAFF. For the CDR3, the DNA is TGTGCCAGCAGTGTTCAAGCGGGGACTGAAGCTTTCTTT.

The genes are TRBV27 and TRBJ1-2, with TRBD1 as a possible D gene (6 bases). Trimming took 5 bases from V and 2 from J, leaving 9 bases between them. The CDR3 is 13 amino acids. Germline assignment: CDR1 MNHEY and CDR2 SMNVEV (reference sequence). Here the CDR3 DNA reads TGTGCCAGCAGTATGAGGGGGAACTATGGCTACACCTTC. It specifies CASSMRGNYGYTF.

V is TRBV7-6 and J is TRBJ1-1; D is undetermined. Between the trimmed V and J ends, which lost 1 base and 0 bases, there was a span of 9 bases. Germline V gives CDR1 SGHVS, CDR2 FNYEAQ. The CDR3 has 15 amino acids. This CDR3 reads CASSLGTELNTEAFF. The CDR3 DNA follows: TGTGCCAGCAGCTTAGGTACAGAATTGAACACTGAAGCTTTCTTT.

The count of this clone is one. J is TRBJ2-3 and V is TRBV6-5; D is perhaps TRBD2 (5 bases). Germline assignment: CDR1 MNHEY and CDR2 SVGAGI. This CDR3 region has 15 residues. Trimming removed 2 bases from V and 4 bases from J, with 13 bases in between. The CDR3 sequence: CASSYVWETPDTQYF. The CDR3 DNA is TGTGCCAGCAGTTACGTCTGGGAGACCCCAGATACGCAGTATTTT.

The J gene is TRBJ1-3, the V gene TRBV7-9; the D is unclear. This CDR3 is built from 13 residues. Germline V gene data show CDR1 as SEHNR and CDR2 as FQNEAQ (reference sequence). V was pared by 6 bases and J by 0 bases, with 6 bases between. This CDR3 is CASRGSSGNTIYF. In DNA form, the CDR3 reads TGTGCCAGCAGGGGGAGCTCTGGAAACACCATATATTTT.